This entry lists 30 T cell receptor beta chains sequenced from one sample in a study of blood T cells in healthy people across ages (dated by TCRdb to between 2014 and 2016). The library was produced with 5' RACE. TCRdb records Illumina HiSeq 2500 as the sequencer. A second PCR of about 6 to 11 cycles was run with a J-beta primer mix and a sample-barcoded 5' primer. The public reads were reanalyzed by TCRdb: fastp trimming at Q25, MiXCR alignment, in-frame beta chains only. A single entry per CDR3 protein holds the most common genes and DNA from its merged rows. For this sample the table gives fewer than 900,000 distinct CDR3 sequences, of which around 46% were detected only once. Jointly, the top ten make up less than 25% of the sample. The sequencing input was blood. The receptors were gathered from an older woman in good health.

The chain joins TRBV20-1 to TRBJ2-1; the D gene could be TRBD1 or TRBD2 (5 bases each). The length of the CDR3 is 13 residues. Per germline, CDR1 DFQATT and CDR2 SNEGSKA (reference sequence). Between the trimmed V and J ends, which lost 3 bases and 10 bases, there was a span of 16 bases. The CDR3 sequence is CSASPSGRGEQFF. The CDR3 DNA reads as TGCAGTGCTAGCCCCTCCGGCCGGGGCGAGCAGTTCTTC.

This clonotype turned up a few times. The V gene is TRBV5-1, the J gene TRBJ2-7, with 7 bases fitting TRBD2. The CDR3 has 16 amino acids. Losses at the gene ends were 4 bases for V and 4 bases for J; bases not matched to a gene: 14. The germline gives CDR1 SGHRS, CDR2 YFSETQ. The CDR3 loop reads CASSPSGVAGSYEQYF. DNA of the CDR3: TGCGCCAGCAGCCCCTCGGGGGTAGCGGGTTCTTACGAGCAGTACTTC.

This clonotype was counted a single time. CDR3 loop: CATQGWTGWYGYTF. CDR3 DNA sequence: TGTGCCACCCAGGGGTGGACAGGGTGGTATGGCTACACCTTC. This chain joins TRBV25-1 and TRBJ1-2; 8 bases agree with TRBD1. The trim removed 10 bases at V and 5 bases at J, leaving 12 bases unmatched. Germline CDR1 and CDR2: MGHDK and SYGVNS. The CDR3 has 14 amino acids.

The chain recombines TRBV28 with TRBJ2-1; TRBD2 aligns across 8 bases. This CDR3 has 11 amino acids. The V gene end was trimmed by 7 bases and the J gene end by 9 bases; junction bases not matched to a gene: 2. The germline V gene has CDR1 MDHEN and CDR2 SYDVKM. CDR3 sequence reads: CASTTSGEQFF. The CDR3 DNA reads as TGTGCCAGCACCACTAGCGGTGAGCAGTTCTTC.

With respect to this clonotype: A much larger clonotype is one base distant, so this may be a read error. The J gene is TRBJ2-3, the V gene TRBV5-1; D is perhaps TRBD1 or TRBD2 (6 bases each). The CDR3 length is 14 residues. Germline CDR1 is SGHRS and CDR2 is YFSETQ. The CDR3 nucleotides read TGCGCCAGCAGCCCGGGGGCTAGCACAGATACGCGGTATTTT. It encodes CASSPGASTDTRYF. Complete variable domain (other parts from reference TRBV5-1 and TRBJ2-3): KAGVTQTPRYLIKTRGQQVTLSCSPISGHRSVSWYQQTPGQGLQFLFEYFSETQRNKGNFPGRFSGRQFSNSRSEMNVSTLELGDSALYLCASSPGASTDTRYFGPGTRLTVL.

This clonotype appeared once. The CDR3 bases are TGTGCCAGCAGCTTTAAGGGTTACAATGAGCAGTACTTC. This encodes CASSFKGYNEQYF. The chain uses TRBV7-3 and TRBJ2-5; D call uncertain. The CDR3 contains 13 residues. Trimming cost V 3 bases and J 11 bases, with 16 bases left between them. Germline V CDR1 and CDR2: SGHTA, FQGTGA.

The chain recombines TRBV28 with TRBJ1-1, with unresolved D. The germline V gene encodes CDR1 MDHEN and CDR2 SYDVKM. The V end was cut by 8 bases, the J end by 3 bases, with 10 bases between. This CDR3 is built from 12 residues. CDR3 protein: CASRTQDTEAFF. In DNA, the CDR3 is TGTGCCAGCCGCACCCAGGACACTGAAGCTTTCTTT.

This clonotype showed up just a few times. The V and J genes are TRBV5-1 and TRBJ2-1, with 14 positions matching TRBD2. Trimming took 3 bases from V and 6 from J; bases not matched to a gene: 14. This CDR3 comprises 19 residues. Germline CDR1 and CDR2: SGHRS and YFSETQ. The CDR3 nucleotides are TGCGCCAGCAGCTCCGGGACTAGCGGGGGCCCGCCCCCTCTCAATGAGCAGTTCTTC. Protein product: CASSSGTSGGPPPLNEQFF.

This chain joins TRBV30 and TRBJ2-7, with TRBD1 matching over 10 bases. The CDR3 has 13 residues. Germline loops: CDR1 GTSNPN, CDR2 SVGIG (reference sequence). V was clipped by 8 bases and J by 4 bases; unmatched bases: 8. As DNA, the CDR3 is TGTGCCGGGGACAGGGGCGGCCGTTACGAGCAGTACTTC. Translation: CAGDRGGRYEQYF. The whole variable domain, remainder taken from reference TRBV30 and TRBJ2-7, is SQTIHQWPATLVQPVGSPLSLECTVEGTSNPNLYWYRQAAGRGLQLLFYSVGIGQISSEVPQNLSASRPQDRQFILSSKKLLLSDSGFYLCAGDRGGRYEQYFGPGTRLTVT.

The chain employs TRBV2 and TRBJ2-5; 7 bases match TRBD2. The J segment lost 1 base and the V segment lost 6 bases, leaving 8 bases of the junction unmatched. The CDR3 extends over 15 amino acids. The germline CDR1 and CDR2 sequences are SNHLY and FYNNEI. The CDR3 DNA sequence: TGTGCCAGCAGAACACAGCGGGGTTCCCAAGAGACCCAGTACTTC. It specifies CASRTQRGSQETQYF.

The V call is TRBV9, the J call TRBJ2-7; D is unresolved. Per germline, CDR1 SGDLS and CDR2 YYNGEE. V dropped 4 bases and J dropped 5 bases, with 13 bases sitting between them. The CDR3 runs 13 residues. In DNA form, the CDR3 reads TGTGCCAGCAGCCTCCAGACCGAAGACGAGCAGTACTTC. It translates to CASSLQTEDEQYF.

The V gene is TRBV9, the J gene TRBJ2-4, with TRBD1 as a possible D gene (5 bases). The closer fit of TRBJ2-7 to the DNA end suggests the J call may be wrong. The CDR3 loop spans 15 amino acids. Germline values: CDR1 SGDLS, CDR2 YYNGEE. The CDR3 nucleotides are TGTGCCAGCAGCGATAGCCTCCAGGGAATCAACGAGCAGTACTTC. Amino acids: CASSDSLQGINEQYF.

A few counts support this clonotype. This chain connects TRBV10-3 to TRBJ2-5; no firm D call. V was clipped by 0 bases and J by 5 bases, with 10 bases between them. This CDR3 comprises 14 residues. Looked up from germline, CDR1 is ENHRY and CDR2 is SYGVKD. The CDR3 spells CAISESKGRETQYF. The CDR3 DNA reads as TGTGCCATCAGTGAGTCTAAGGGAAGGGAGACCCAGTACTTC.

Concerning this clonotype: This clone may be a read error of a much larger clone one base away. The chain links TRBV20-1 to TRBJ2-1; a possible D gene is TRBD2 (6 bases). Germline V CDR1 and CDR2: DFQATT, SNEGSKA (reference sequence). The CDR3 spans 11 residues. The CDR3 DNA is TGCAGTACTAGGGACTGCAATGAGCAGTTCTTC. It encodes CSTRDCNEQFF.

With respect to this clonotype: This is likely a read error, given that the CDR3 carries no conserved phenylalanine or tryptophan at its end. The chain recombines TRBV12-3 or TRBV12-4 with TRBJ2-5; perhaps TRBD2 as D (5 bases). Trimming removed 0 bases at V and 1 base at J, with 9 bases between. This CDR3 comprises 15 residues. The DNA for the CDR3 is TGTGCCAGCAGTTTAGCTGCGGGCATCCAAGAGACCCAGTACCTC. It specifies CASSLAAGIQETQYL.

In its sample, this clonotype was seen a few times. The J gene is TRBJ1-1, the V gene TRBV20-1, with unresolved D. The CDR3 runs 14 residues. CDR1 and CDR2 (germline): DFQATT, SNEGSKA (reference sequence). With 3 bases removed from V and 6 bases from J, the gap between germline ends came to 17 bases. CDR3 coding DNA: TGCAGTGCTAGTGTTTCAGGAAGAAACGCTGAAGCTTTCTTT. It translates to CSASVSGRNAEAFF.

The rearrangement links TRBV6-4 to TRBJ2-6; no clear D. The germline CDR1 and CDR2 sequences are MRHNA and SNTAGT. V was trimmed by 4 bases and J by 12 bases, leaving 13 bases between them. The CDR3 has 13 residues. The CDR3 DNA reads as TGTGCCAGCAGTGTGGTGACGTCGGGCGTCCTGACTTTC. This translates into CASSVVTSGVLTF.

J is TRBJ1-2 and V is TRBV29-1; D not certain. V was shortened by 8 bases and J by 8 bases, with 21 bases between the two germline ends. The CDR3 spans 13 residues. Germline lookup yields CDR1 SQVTM and CDR2 ANQGSEA. The chain's CDR3 is CSLGIELNWGYTF. The CDR3 DNA reads TGCAGCCTTGGGATCGAACTGAATTGGGGCTACACCTTC.

The gene calls are TRBV20-1 and TRBJ1-2; 9 nucleotides align to TRBD1. Germline CDR1 DFQATT, CDR2 SNEGSKA (reference sequence). The CDR3 consists of 14 residues. DNA of the CDR3: TGCAGCGCAAACCCCCCGGACAGGGGCTATGGCTACACCTTC. Residues: CSANPPDRGYGYTF.

V gene TRBV7-9 combines with J gene TRBJ2-1; the match to TRBD1 covers 7 bases. Losses at the gene ends were 8 bases for V and 9 bases for J; bases not matched to a gene: 13. Germline-derived CDR1 and CDR2 are SEHNR and FQNEAQ (reference sequence). The CDR3 loop spans 14 amino acids. CDR3 sequence: CASSQGEDLTEQFF. The CDR3 coding sequence is TGTGCCAGCTCTCAGGGGGAAGATCTAACTGAGCAGTTCTTC.

This CDR3 reads CASSYPARTGFQETQYF. As DNA, the CDR3 is TGTGCCAGCAGCTATCCCGCCAGAACAGGGTTTCAAGAGACCCAGTACTTC. The chain has TRBV7-9 and TRBJ2-5, with D possibly matching TRBD1 (6 bases). V was pared by 4 bases and J by 2 bases, with 20 bases between. Germline CDR1 reads SEHNR; CDR2 reads FQNEAQ (reference sequence). The CDR3 has 17 amino acids.

This clonotype turned up a few times. In nucleotides, the CDR3 is TGCAGTGCTAGAGATCCACTCTACGGAAGCTCCTACGAGCAGTACTTC. Its translation is CSARDPLYGSSYEQYF. The V gene is TRBV20-1, the J gene TRBJ2-7; no reliable D call. V gave up 0 bases and J gave up 0 bases, with 15 bases separating them. Germline V gene lookup returns CDR1 DFQATT and CDR2 SNEGSKA (reference sequence). The CDR3 contains 16 residues.

The CDR3 region has the DNA TGTGCCAGTAATGCCGGACGGATAAACAATGAGCAGTTCTTC. This sequence encodes CASNAGRINNEQFF. This chain uses TRBV19 with TRBJ2-1, with D unclear. V lost 7 bases and J lost 5, with 15 bases in between. Germline assignment: CDR1 LNHDA and CDR2 SQIVND (reference sequence). CDR3 length equals 14 residues.

CDR3 in amino acids: CASSPILGVQAGTIDTQYF. CDR3 bases: TGTGCCAGCAGCCCCATTTTGGGGGTCCAAGCGGGGACAATAGATACGCAGTATTTT. The gene calls are TRBV7-6 and TRBJ2-3, with D maybe TRBD2 (7 bases). The CDR3 is 19 residues long. Trimming shortened V by 5 bases and J by 5 bases, and 29 bases separated the two germline ends. Germline assignment: CDR1 SGHVS and CDR2 FNYEAQ.

The chain links TRBV11-3 to TRBJ1-1; D might be TRBD1 (5 bases). There are 13 residues in the CDR3. Trimming cost V 4 bases and J 7 bases, with 13 bases left between them. Germline CDR1 reads SGHNT; CDR2 reads YENEEA. CDR3 nucleotides: TGTGCCAGCAGCTCACCCAGGGCGCATGAAGCTTTCTTT. This gives the protein CASSSPRAHEAFF.

In this sample, this clonotype turned up a few times. The chain links TRBV7-9 to TRBJ2-1; tentatively, D is TRBD1 or TRBD2 (5 bases each). Germline V gene lookup returns CDR1 SEHNR and CDR2 FQNEAQ (reference sequence). Trimming cost V 1 base and J 6 bases, with 13 bases left between them. The length of the CDR3 is 15 residues. This chain's CDR3 is CASSLVGLAGNEQFF. CDR3 nucleotides: TGTGCCAGCAGCTTAGTGGGGCTAGCTGGCAATGAGCAGTTCTTC.

The table lists this clonotype with a few counts. The chain uses TRBV12-3 or TRBV12-4 and TRBJ1-5; D not certain. Trimming took off 6 bases at V and 6 bases at J, with 15 bases between the two ends. CDR3 length: 14 amino acids. The CDR3 region has the DNA TGTGCCAGCAGCGCCGGGTCGGATGGTCAGCCCCAGCATTTT. Translation: CASSAGSDGQPQHF.

This clonotype came up many times. The chain's CDR3 is CASSPPGDEQFF. Here the CDR3 DNA reads TGTGCCAGCAGCCCCCCTGGGGATGAGCAGTTCTTC. The chain combines TRBV4-2 with TRBJ2-1; no definite D call. The CDR3 loop spans 12 amino acids. The germline gives CDR1 LGHNA, CDR2 YNFKEQ. Trimming pared 4 bases from V and 8 bases from J, leaving 9 bases between.

This clonotype occurred many times. This chain connects TRBV9 to TRBJ2-3, with TRBD1 identical over 8 bases. The CDR3 has 14 residues. In germline, CDR1 is SGDLS, CDR2 YYNGEE. V dropped 2 bases and J dropped 3; count of bases not matched to a gene: 2. The CDR3 is CASSVRQGTDTQYF. The CDR3 bases are TGTGCCAGCAGCGTTAGACAGGGGACAGATACGCAGTATTTT.

The V call is TRBV20-1, the J call TRBJ2-2, with D unresolved. CDR1 and CDR2 from the germline V gene are DFQATT and SNEGSKA (reference sequence). The CDR3 consists of 12 residues. Deletions cut 3 bases from V and 7 bases from J, with 9 bases between. DNA for the CDR3: TGCAGTGCTAGTTTTCCTAGCGGGGAGCTGTTTTTT. Its protein is CSASFPSGELFF.